This TCR beta chain stems from a study of tissue T cells after allogeneic stem cell transplantation. Method: immunoSEQ multiplex PCR; TCRdb's copy keeps in-frame clones and lacks some. The sample holds approximately 47,000 clones, 65% to 80% seen once. Comments on this clone: Its matching antigen is unknown. Any gene name here is a mouse gene name.

Study-wide findings and caveats: Anatomically similar tissues had similar TCR repertoires within each patient.

The clonotype comes from a pool of C57BL/6 mice in good health. Specimen: sorted cells pooled from one or two spleens.

CDR3 residues: CASSPQAGGNSDYTF. The DNA read from the CDR3 is TGTGCCAGCAGCCCTCAGGCAGGGGGGAACTCCGACTACACC. V is TRBV3 and J is TRBJ1-2, with 7 bases matching TRBD1. The read ends 1 residue before the CDR3 terminus; that terminus is restored from the germline J gene. The trim removed 5 bases at V and 2 bases at J, leaving 8 bases unmatched. Germline loops: CDR1 SNHLY, CDR2 FYNGKV (reference sequence). This CDR3 spans 15 amino acids.